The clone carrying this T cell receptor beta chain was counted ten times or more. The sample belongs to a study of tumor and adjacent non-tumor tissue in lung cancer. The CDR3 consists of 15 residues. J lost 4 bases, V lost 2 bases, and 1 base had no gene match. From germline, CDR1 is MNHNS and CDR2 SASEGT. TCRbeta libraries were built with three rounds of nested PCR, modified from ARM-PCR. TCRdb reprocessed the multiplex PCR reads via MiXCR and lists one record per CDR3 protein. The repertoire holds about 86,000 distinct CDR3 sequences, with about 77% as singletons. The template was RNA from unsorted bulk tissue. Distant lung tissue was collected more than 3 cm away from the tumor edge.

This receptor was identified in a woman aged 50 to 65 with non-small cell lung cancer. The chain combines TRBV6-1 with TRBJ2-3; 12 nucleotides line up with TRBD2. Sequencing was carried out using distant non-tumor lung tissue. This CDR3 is CASSELAGGPDTQYF. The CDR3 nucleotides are TGTGCCAGCAGTGAACTAGCGGGAGGGCCAGATACGCAGTATTTT.